In this sample, the clone carrying this T cell receptor beta chain turned up many times. This sample was taken from a study of T cells in Graves' hyperthyroidism and ophthalmopathy. Across the study: Peripheral blood was obtained at initial diagnosis, preceding any treatment.

Authors of the study amplified TCR beta CDR3 regions from RNA transcripts. First-round RT-PCR of the TCR CDR3 relied on the HTBI primer set. TCRdb itself ran the multiplex PCR reads through MiXCR, one entry per CDR3 protein. The sample records 300,000 to 350,000 distinct CDR3 sequences, 11% to 15% being singletons. Germline V gene sequence: CDR1 SGHTA, CDR2 FQGNSA. The CDR3 sequence is 15 residues long. V gave up 3 bases and J gave up 0 bases, with 12 bases separating them. No ophthalmopathy progression within 18 months constituted stable Graves' hyperthyroidism. Sequenced material: blood. The chain joins TRBV7-2 to TRBJ2-7, with no clear D. This receptor was taken from a woman aged 30 to 39 with Graves' hyperthyroidism. CDR3 DNA sequence: TGTGCCAGCAGCTTGGGTGGCTCAGTCTCCTACGAGCAGTACTTC. It translates to CASSLGGSVSYEQYF.